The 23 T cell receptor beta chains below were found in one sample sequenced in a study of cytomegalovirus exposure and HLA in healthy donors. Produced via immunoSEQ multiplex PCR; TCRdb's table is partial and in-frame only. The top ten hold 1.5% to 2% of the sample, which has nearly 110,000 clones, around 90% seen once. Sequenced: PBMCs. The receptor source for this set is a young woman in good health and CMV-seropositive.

CDR3 sequence: CASSPDRPQFSGNTIYF. Written as DNA, the CDR3 is TGTGCCAGCAGCCCGGACAGGCCCCAATTCTCTGGAAACACCATATATTTT. The chain carries TRBV27 and TRBJ1-3; 7 bases are shared with TRBD1. The CDR3 is made up of 17 amino acids. J was trimmed by 0 bases and V by 6 bases; bases with no gene match: 11. Per germline, CDR1 MNHEY and CDR2 SMNVEV (reference sequence).

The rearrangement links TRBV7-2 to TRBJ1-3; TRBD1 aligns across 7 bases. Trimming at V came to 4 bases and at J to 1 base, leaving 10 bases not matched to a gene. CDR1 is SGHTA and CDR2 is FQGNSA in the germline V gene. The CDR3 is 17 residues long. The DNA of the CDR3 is TGTGCCAGCAGCTCTGTCCCCACGACAGGGTCTGGAAACACCATATATTTT. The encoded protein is CASSSVPTTGSGNTIYF.

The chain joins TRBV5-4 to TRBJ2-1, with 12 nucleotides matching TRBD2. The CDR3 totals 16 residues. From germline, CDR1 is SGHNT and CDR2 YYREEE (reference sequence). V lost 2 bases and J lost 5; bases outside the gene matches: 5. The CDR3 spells CASSLLLAGGDNEQFF. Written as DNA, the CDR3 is TGTGCCAGCAGCTTACTTCTAGCGGGGGGGGACAATGAGCAGTTCTTC. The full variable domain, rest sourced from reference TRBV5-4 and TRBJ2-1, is ETGVTQSPTHLIKTRGQQVTLRCSSQSGHNTVSWYQQALGQGPQFIFQYYREEENGRGNFPPRFSGLQFPNYSSELNVNALELDDSALYLCASSLLLAGGDNEQFFGPGTRLTVL.

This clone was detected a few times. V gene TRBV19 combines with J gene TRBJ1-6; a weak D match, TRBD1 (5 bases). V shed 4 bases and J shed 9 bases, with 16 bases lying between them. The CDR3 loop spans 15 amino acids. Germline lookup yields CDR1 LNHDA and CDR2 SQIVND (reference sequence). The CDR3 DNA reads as TGTGCCAGTAGTACGACCCGGGACTCACGTTCACCCCTCCACTTT. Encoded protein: CASSTTRDSRSPLHF.

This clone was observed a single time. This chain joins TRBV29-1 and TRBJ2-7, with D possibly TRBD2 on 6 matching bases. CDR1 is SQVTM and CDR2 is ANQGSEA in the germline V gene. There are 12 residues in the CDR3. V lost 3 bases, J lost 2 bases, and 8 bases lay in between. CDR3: CSVDTGAYEQYF. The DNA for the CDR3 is TGCAGCGTTGATACGGGGGCCTACGAGCAGTACTTC.

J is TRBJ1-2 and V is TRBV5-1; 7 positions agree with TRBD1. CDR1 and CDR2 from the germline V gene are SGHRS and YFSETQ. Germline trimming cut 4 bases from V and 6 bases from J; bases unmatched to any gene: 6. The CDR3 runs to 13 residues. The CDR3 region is CASSPGTEDGYTF. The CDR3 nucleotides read TGCGCCAGCAGCCCGGGGACAGAGGATGGCTACACCTTC.

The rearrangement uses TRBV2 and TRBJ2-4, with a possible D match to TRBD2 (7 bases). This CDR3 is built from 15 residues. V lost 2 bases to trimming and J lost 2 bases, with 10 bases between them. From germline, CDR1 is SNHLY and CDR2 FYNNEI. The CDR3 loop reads CASSEWGGPKNIQYF. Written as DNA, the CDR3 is TGTGCCAGCAGTGAATGGGGGGGCCCCAAAAACATTCAGTACTTC.

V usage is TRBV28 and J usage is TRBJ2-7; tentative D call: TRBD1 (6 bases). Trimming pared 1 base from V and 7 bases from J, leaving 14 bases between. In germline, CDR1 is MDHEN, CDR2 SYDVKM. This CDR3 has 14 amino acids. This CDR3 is CASSLSTGSQEQYV. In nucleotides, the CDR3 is TGTGCCAGCAGTTTATCCACAGGGTCTCAAGAGCAGTACGTC.

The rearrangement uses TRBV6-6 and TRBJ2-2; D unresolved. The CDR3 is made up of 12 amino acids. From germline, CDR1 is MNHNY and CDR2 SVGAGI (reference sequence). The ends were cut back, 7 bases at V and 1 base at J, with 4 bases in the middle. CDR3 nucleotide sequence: TGTGCCAGCAATCAGAACACCGGGGAGCTGTTTTTT. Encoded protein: CASNQNTGELFF.

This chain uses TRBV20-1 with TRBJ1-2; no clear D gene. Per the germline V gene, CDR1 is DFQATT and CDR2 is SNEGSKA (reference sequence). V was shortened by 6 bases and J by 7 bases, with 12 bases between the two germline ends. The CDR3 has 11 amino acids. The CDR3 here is CSASGASGYTF. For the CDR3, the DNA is TGCAGTGCGTCGGGAGCCTCTGGCTACACCTTC.

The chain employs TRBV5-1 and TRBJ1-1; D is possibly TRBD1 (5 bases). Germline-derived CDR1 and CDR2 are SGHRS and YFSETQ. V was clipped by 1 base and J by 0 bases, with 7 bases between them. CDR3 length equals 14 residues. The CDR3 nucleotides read TGCGCCAGCAGCTTGAGGGGCATGAACACTGAAGCTTTCTTT. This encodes CASSLRGMNTEAFF.

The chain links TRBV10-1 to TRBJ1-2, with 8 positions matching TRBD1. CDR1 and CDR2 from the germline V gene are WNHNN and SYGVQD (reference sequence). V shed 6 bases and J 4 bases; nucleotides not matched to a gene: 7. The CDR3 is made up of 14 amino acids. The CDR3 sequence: CASSPGQGSYGYTF. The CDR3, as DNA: TGCGCCAGCAGCCCCGGACAGGGCAGCTATGGCTACACCTTC.

The CDR3 region has the DNA TGTGCCAGCAGCTTGAGATGGCAGGATGAAGCTTTCTTT. Protein sequence: CASSLRWQDEAFF. The rearrangement uses TRBV5-8 and TRBJ1-1; no definite D call. Trimming stripped 1 base from V and 7 bases from J, with 11 bases between. The CDR3 sequence is 13 residues long. Germline-derived CDR1 and CDR2 are SGHTS and YDEGEE.

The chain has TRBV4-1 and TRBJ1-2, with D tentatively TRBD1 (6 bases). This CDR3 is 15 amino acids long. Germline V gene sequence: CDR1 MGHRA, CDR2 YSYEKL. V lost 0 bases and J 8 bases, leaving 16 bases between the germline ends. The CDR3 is CASSQERGQTMGYTF. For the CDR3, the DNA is TGCGCCAGCAGCCAAGAACGGGGACAAACTATGGGCTACACCTTC.

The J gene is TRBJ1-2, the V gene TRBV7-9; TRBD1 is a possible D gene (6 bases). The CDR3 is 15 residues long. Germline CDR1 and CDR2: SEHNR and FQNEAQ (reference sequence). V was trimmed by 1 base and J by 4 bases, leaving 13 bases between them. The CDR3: CASSLEGGEIYGYTF. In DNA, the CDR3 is TGTGCCAGCAGCTTAGAGGGGGGGGAAATCTATGGCTACACCTTC.

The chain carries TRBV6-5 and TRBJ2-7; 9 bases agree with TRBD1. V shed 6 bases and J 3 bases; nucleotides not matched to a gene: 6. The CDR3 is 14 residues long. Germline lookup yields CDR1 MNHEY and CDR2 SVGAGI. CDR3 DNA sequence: TGTGCCAGCAGCTCCTCGGGACAGGGCTACGAGCAGTACTTC. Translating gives CASSSSGQGYEQYF.

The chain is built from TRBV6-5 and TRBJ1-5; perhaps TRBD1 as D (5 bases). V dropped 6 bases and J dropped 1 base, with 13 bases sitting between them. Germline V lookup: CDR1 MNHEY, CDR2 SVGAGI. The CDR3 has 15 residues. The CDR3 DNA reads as TGTGCCAGCAGGACTATGCGGGGGAGCAATCAGCCCCAGCATTTT. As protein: CASRTMRGSNQPQHF.

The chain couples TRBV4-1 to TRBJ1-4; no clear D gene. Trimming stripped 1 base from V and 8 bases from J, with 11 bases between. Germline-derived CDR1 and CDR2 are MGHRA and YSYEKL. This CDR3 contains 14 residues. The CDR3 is CASSQGMEREKLFF. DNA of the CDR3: TGCGCCAGCAGCCAAGGGATGGAGAGGGAAAAACTGTTTTTT.

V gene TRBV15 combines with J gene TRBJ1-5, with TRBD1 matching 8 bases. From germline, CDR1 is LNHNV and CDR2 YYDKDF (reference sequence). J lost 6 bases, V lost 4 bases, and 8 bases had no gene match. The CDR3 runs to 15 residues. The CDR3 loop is CATSKSDRALQPQHF. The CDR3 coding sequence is TGTGCCACCAGCAAGTCGGACAGGGCCCTTCAGCCCCAGCATTTT.

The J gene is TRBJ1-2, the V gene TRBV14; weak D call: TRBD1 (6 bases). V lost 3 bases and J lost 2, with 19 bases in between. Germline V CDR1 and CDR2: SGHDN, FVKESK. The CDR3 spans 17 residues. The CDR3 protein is CASSQAGTSYPNYGYTF. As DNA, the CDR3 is TGTGCCAGCAGCCAGGCCGGGACATCCTACCCAAACTATGGCTACACCTTC.

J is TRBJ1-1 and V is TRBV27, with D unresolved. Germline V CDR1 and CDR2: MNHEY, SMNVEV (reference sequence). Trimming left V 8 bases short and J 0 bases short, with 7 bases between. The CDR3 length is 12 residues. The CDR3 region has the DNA TGTGCCAGCTCGGGTATGAACACTGAAGCTTTCTTT. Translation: CASSGMNTEAFF.

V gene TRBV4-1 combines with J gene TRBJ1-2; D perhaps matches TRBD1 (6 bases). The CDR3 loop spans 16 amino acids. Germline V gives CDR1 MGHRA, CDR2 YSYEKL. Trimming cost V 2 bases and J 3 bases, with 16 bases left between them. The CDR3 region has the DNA TGCGCCAGCAGCCAACCCGCCGAGGGGGTGGACTATGGCTACACCTTC. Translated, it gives CASSQPAEGVDYGYTF.

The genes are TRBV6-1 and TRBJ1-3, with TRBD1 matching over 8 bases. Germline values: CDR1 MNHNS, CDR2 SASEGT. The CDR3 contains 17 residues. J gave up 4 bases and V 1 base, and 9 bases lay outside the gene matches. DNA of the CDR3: TGTGCCAGCAGTGAAGTGTCCAACAGGGGGGGCGGAAACACCATATATTTT. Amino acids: CASSEVSNRGGGNTIYF.